What follows are 3 T cell receptor beta chains derived from one specimen sequenced in a study of blood T cells in healthy people across ages. Through a sample-barcoded 5' primer and a J-beta primer mix, a second PCR was run for roughly 7 to 12 cycles. TCRdb itself ran the 5' RACE reads through MiXCR, one entry per CDR3 protein. The top ten hold approximately 4% of the sample, which has fewer than 650,000 distinct CDR3 sequences, roughly a quarter seen once. These same records also appear under a second study, on T cells of mothers and their children.

The sequenced sample was blood. The receptor source for this set is a boy aged 2 to 9 in good health.

The V call is TRBV7-2, the J call TRBJ2-1; 8 nucleotides align to TRBD2. This CDR3 has 17 amino acids. Germline lookup yields CDR1 SGHTA and CDR2 FQGNSA. The ends lost 4 bases at V and 0 bases at J; junction bases unmatched: 8. In DNA form, the CDR3 reads TGTGCCAGCAGCTCGCAGACTAGCGTTAGCTCCTACAATGAGCAGTTCTTC. Translating gives CASSSQTSVSSYNEQFF.

The rearrangement uses TRBV29-1 and TRBJ2-5; the match to TRBD1 covers 9 bases. Judging by the DNA end, TRBJ2-7 fits better; the J call may be wrong. The CDR3 is made up of 15 amino acids. Germline V gene sequence: CDR1 SQVTM, CDR2 ANQGSEA. CDR3 nucleotide sequence: TGCAGCGTTGCTGGGAATATGGGACAGGGCTACGAGCAGTACTTC. Translating gives CSVAGNMGQGYEQYF.

The chain is built from TRBV12-3 or TRBV12-4 and TRBJ2-7; D may be TRBD1 (6 bases). Between the trimmed V and J ends, which lost 6 bases and 3 bases, there was a span of 18 bases. The CDR3 loop spans 15 amino acids. CDR3 region: CASSPLGGGGYEQYF. The CDR3 coding sequence is TGTGCCAGCAGCCCTCTAGGGGGTGGGGGCTACGAGCAGTACTTC.